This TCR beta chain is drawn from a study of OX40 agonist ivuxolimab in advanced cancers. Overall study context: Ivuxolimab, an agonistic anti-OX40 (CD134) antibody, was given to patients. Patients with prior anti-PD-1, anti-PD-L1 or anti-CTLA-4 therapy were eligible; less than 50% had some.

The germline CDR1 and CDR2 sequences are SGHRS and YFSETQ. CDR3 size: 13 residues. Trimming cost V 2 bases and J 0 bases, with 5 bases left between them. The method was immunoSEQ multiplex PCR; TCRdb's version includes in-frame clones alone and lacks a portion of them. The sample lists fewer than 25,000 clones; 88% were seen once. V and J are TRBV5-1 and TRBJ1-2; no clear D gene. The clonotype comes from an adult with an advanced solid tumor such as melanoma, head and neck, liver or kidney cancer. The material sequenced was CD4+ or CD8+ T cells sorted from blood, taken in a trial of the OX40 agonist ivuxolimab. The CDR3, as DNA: TGCGCCAGCAGCTTCAGTTCTAACTATGGCTACACCTTC. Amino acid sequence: CASSFSSNYGYTF.